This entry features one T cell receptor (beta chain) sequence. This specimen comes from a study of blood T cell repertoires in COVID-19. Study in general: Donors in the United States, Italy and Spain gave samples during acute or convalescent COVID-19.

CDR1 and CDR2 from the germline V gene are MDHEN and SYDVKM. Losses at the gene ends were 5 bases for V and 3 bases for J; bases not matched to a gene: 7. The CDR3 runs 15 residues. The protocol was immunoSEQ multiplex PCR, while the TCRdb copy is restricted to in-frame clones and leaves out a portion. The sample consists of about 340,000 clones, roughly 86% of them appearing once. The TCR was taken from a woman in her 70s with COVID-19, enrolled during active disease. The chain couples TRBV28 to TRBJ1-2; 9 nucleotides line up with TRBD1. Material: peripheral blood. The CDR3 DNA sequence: TGTGCCAGCAGTCCAAACCGGGACAGGGACTATGGCTACACCTTC. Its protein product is CASSPNRDRDYGYTF.